The T cell receptor beta chain under discussion was sequenced for a study of blood T cell repertoires in COVID-19. Each participant's cohort was designated according to participant-reported clinical history. Generated by immunoSEQ multiplex PCR, the TCRdb table keeps only in-frame clones and is missing some. The sample includes under 250,000 clones, roughly 85% of them seen just once. V dropped 1 base and J dropped 7 bases, with 5 bases sitting between them. The germline gives CDR1 MNHNS, CDR2 SASEGT. The CDR3 consists of 13 residues. Sequencing input: PBMCs or T cells enriched from blood (not recorded which). The source of this sequence is a woman in her forties or fifties with acute COVID-19. V is TRBV6-1 and J is TRBJ1-6; the D is unclear. CDR3 in amino acids: CASSEGGNSPLHF. Written as DNA, the CDR3 is TGTGCCAGCAGTGAAGGAGGGAATTCACCCCTCCACTTT.